These 14 T cell receptor beta chains share one sample of origin, sequenced in a study of shared clonotypes between healthy human individuals. The data were produced by immunoSEQ multiplex PCR, yet TCRdb's version contains in-frame clones alone and is incomplete. The data hold 1,500,000 or so clones, with 96% observed a single time. The sequencing input was naive CD4+ T cells sorted from blood. Subset specified: CD45RA+ positively selected. Receptors originate from a man under 40 in good health.

About this clone: The sample contains more than one DNA sequence encoding this CDR3. J is TRBJ2-1 and V is TRBV6-5; perhaps D is TRBD1 or TRBD2 (5 bases each). This CDR3 spans 13 amino acids. The germline CDR1 and CDR2 sequences are MNHEY and SVGAGI. Deletions cut 6 bases from V and 4 bases from J, with 10 bases between. The CDR3 sequence is CASSRDLYNEQFF. The CDR3 DNA follows: TGTGCCAGCAGCCGGGACCTATACAATGAGCAGTTCTTC.

V and J are TRBV15 and TRBJ1-5; TRBD1 aligns across 7 bases. After removal of 1 base from V and 7 bases from J, the junction contained 7 bases not matched to a gene. The CDR3 runs 15 residues. The germline V gene has CDR1 LNHNV and CDR2 YYDKDF (reference sequence). DNA of the CDR3: TGTGCCACCAGCAGAGGCGGACAGGCCAGCCAGCCCCAGCATTTT. Translating it yields CATSRGGQASQPQHF. The full variable domain, with the rest looked up from reference TRBV15 and TRBJ1-5, is DAMVIQNPRYQVTQFGKPVTLSCSQTLNHNVMYWYQQKSSQAPKLLFHYYDKDFNNEADTPDNFQSRRPNTSFCFLDIRSPGLGDTAMYLCATSRGGQASQPQHFGDGTRLSIL.

This clone appeared a single time. The rearrangement joins TRBV5-1 to TRBJ2-1; 7 bases match TRBD2. The CDR3 runs 16 residues. Trimming at V came to 4 bases and at J to 0 bases, leaving 7 bases not matched to a gene. Germline assignment: CDR1 SGHRS and CDR2 YFSETQ. In nucleotides, the CDR3 is TGCGCCAGCAGCGTTCTAGCGGAGAGCTCCTACAATGAGCAGTTCTTC. Its translation: CASSVLAESSYNEQFF.

This clone has a single count. V and J are TRBV7-9 and TRBJ2-7; 10 bases match TRBD1. The junction had 9 bases not matched to a gene; V was cut back by 1 base and J by 3 bases. The CDR3 sequence is 17 residues long. CDR1 and CDR2 from the germline V gene are SEHNR and FQNEAQ (reference sequence). The CDR3 DNA reads as TGTGCCAGCAGCTTAGGTGAGTGGGGGGACAGGGGCTACGAGCAGTACTTC. Residues: CASSLGEWGDRGYEQYF.

This chain connects TRBV7-8 to TRBJ2-5, with D possibly matching TRBD2 (5 bases). The last part of the DNA fits TRBJ2-7 better; the J call may be wrong. The CDR3 extends over 14 amino acids. Germline V CDR1 and CDR2: SGHVS, FQNEAQ. This CDR3 is CASSLSGFVYEQYF. DNA of the CDR3: TGTGCCAGCAGCTTAAGCGGTTTCGTATACGAGCAGTACTTC.

With regard to this clone: Other DNA sequences in this sample translate to the same CDR3. The chain employs TRBV28 and TRBJ2-7; 9 bases line up with TRBD1. V shed 6 bases, J shed 4 bases, and the junction held 4 bases outside the gene matches. The germline CDR1 and CDR2 sequences are MDHEN and SYDVKM. The CDR3 has 13 amino acids. This CDR3 is CASRGTGSYEQYF. CDR3 sequence (DNA): TGTGCCAGCAGAGGGACAGGGTCATACGAGCAGTACTTC.

The chain joins TRBV10-1 to TRBJ2-1; no definite D call. V lost 3 bases and J 5 bases, leaving 14 bases between the germline ends. Germline V gives CDR1 WNHNN, CDR2 SYGVQD (reference sequence). The CDR3 has 15 amino acids. The CDR3 loop is CASSDNREMHNEQFF. In DNA form, the CDR3 reads TGCGCCAGCAGTGATAATAGGGAAATGCACAATGAGCAGTTCTTC.

The chain has TRBV30 and TRBJ1-5, with unresolved D. The CDR3 totals 10 residues. Trimming took off 6 bases at V and 4 bases at J, with 4 bases between the two ends. Germline-derived CDR1 and CDR2 are GTSNPN and SVGIG (reference sequence). The CDR3 DNA reads TGTGCCTGTTGTAATCAGCCCCAGCATTTT. Encoded protein: CACCNQPQHF.

The chain links TRBV19 to TRBJ2-1; the D is unclear. V was pared by 6 bases and J by 1 base, with 13 bases between. The CDR3 is 15 residues long. CDR1 LNHDA and CDR2 SQIVND come from the germline V gene (reference sequence). The CDR3 DNA reads as TGTGCCAGTAGCTCCAGTGCCTGGTCCTACAATGAGCAGTTCTTC. This translates into CASSSSAWSYNEQFF.

V and J are TRBV29-1 and TRBJ2-1; 7 bases line up with TRBD1. J was trimmed by 7 bases and V by 7 bases; bases with no gene match: 4. CDR3 length equals 11 residues. Germline CDR1 SQVTM, CDR2 ANQGSEA. The CDR3 reads CSAGQINEQFF. The CDR3 nucleotides read TGCAGCGCGGGACAGATTAATGAGCAGTTCTTC.

The rearrangement joins TRBV10-3 to TRBJ2-7; 9 positions agree with TRBD1. The CDR3 totals 14 residues. The J segment lost 4 bases and the V segment lost 2 bases, leaving 3 bases of the junction unmatched. CDR1 ENHRY and CDR2 SYGVKD come from the germline V gene. CDR3 nucleotides: TGTGCCATCAGTGAGATGGGACAGGGATACGAGCAGTACTTC. This gives the protein CAISEMGQGYEQYF.

The chain joins TRBV5-3 to TRBJ2-6; TRBD1 might be the D (6 bases). TRBV5-3 is given ORF status, its function remaining uncertain. The CDR3 totals 17 residues. V was clipped by 4 bases and J by 0 bases, with 14 bases between them. In DNA, the CDR3 is TGTGCCAGAAGCATCCCGCTACAGGGCTCTGGGGCCAACGTCCTGACTTTC. Translation gives CARSIPLQGSGANVLTF.

The chain couples TRBV4-3 to TRBJ1-4; 7 nucleotides agree with TRBD1. CDR1 is LGHNA and CDR2 is YSLEER in the germline V gene. The CDR3 has 15 residues. V dropped 2 bases and J dropped 7; count of bases not matched to a gene: 7. CDR3 nucleotides: TGCGCCAGCAGCCAAAGACAGGGTCTCGGTGAAAAACTGTTTTTT. Protein sequence: CASSQRQGLGEKLFF.

The rearrangement uses TRBV15 and TRBJ2-5, with 10 bases lining up with TRBD2. Germline loops: CDR1 LNHNV, CDR2 YYDKDF (reference sequence). CDR3 length: 15 amino acids. Trimming removed 5 bases from V and 1 base from J; junction bases left unmatched: 4. The DNA for the CDR3 is TGTGCCACCAGCGGTGGACTAGCGGTCCAAGAGACCCAGTACTTC. It yields the protein CATSGGLAVQETQYF.